The sequence of this TCR beta chain was determined in a study of control samples from healthy donors and cancer patients. This clone was seen just once. The J segment lost 5 bases and the V segment lost 4 bases, leaving 7 bases of the junction unmatched. The CDR3 totals 15 residues. Germline lookup yields CDR1 MGHRA and CDR2 YSYEKL. Profiled with immunoSEQ multiplex PCR; TCRdb holds only in-frame clones, not every one. Among 130,000 to 150,000 clones listed, 93% were seen once. The rearrangement links TRBV4-1 to TRBJ2-5; TRBD1 matches at 10 bases. The sequenced sample consisted of blood. The sequence derives from a young man in good health. The DNA of the CDR3 is TGCGCCAGCAGCCCGACCGGGACAGGGGTCGAGACCCAGTACTTC. Translating it yields CASSPTGTGVETQYF.